The 12 T cell receptor beta chains below come from one sample, sequenced in a study of blood T cell repertoires in COVID-19. Measured with immunoSEQ multiplex PCR; TCRdb has only the in-frame clones, and not every one. The repertoire holds about 220,000 clones, with about 81% as singletons. Sequencing was performed on peripheral blood. These receptors all come from a woman aged 70 to 79 with COVID-19, enrolled during active disease.

This chain uses TRBV6-5 with TRBJ2-1; 7 bases match TRBD2. The CDR3 is 14 amino acids. The J segment lost 7 bases and the V segment lost 8 bases, leaving 11 bases of the junction unmatched. Germline V lookup: CDR1 MNHEY, CDR2 SVGAGI. The chain's CDR3 is CASGRALTPNEQFF. For the CDR3, the DNA is TGTGCCAGCGGGAGGGCCCTAACCCCTAATGAGCAGTTCTTC.

A word on this clone: The sample holds other DNA sequences that translate to the same CDR3. V gene TRBV5-5 combines with J gene TRBJ1-4; no reliable D call. The CDR3 runs 16 residues. The germline V gene has CDR1 SGHKS and CDR2 YYEKEE (reference sequence). Trimming took 1 base from V and 3 from J, leaving 13 bases between them. CDR3 bases: TGTGCCAGCAGCTTGCATCCGAGAAACTCTAATGAAAAACTGTTTTTT. It translates to CASSLHPRNSNEKLFF.

The chain carries TRBV5-1 and TRBJ2-5; TRBD1 agrees at 8 bases. The V and J ends lost 6 bases and 1 base, in that order; junction bases with no gene match: 2. CDR3 length: 13 residues. CDR1 and CDR2 from the germline V gene are SGHRS and YFSETQ. The DNA of the CDR3 is TGCGCCAGCACAACAGGGGGCCAAGAGACCCAGTACTTC. Its protein is CASTTGGQETQYF.

This chain uses TRBV7-3 with TRBJ2-7; 8 positions agree with TRBD2. CDR1 is SGHTA, CDR2 FQGTGA, per germline. The CDR3 covers 17 residues. V shed 2 bases and J 4 bases; nucleotides not matched to a gene: 13. The CDR3 reads CASSLRDQGGRIYEQYF. As DNA, the CDR3 is TGTGCCAGCAGCTTACGGGACCAGGGCGGGAGGATTTACGAGCAGTACTTC.

The chain joins TRBV14 to TRBJ1-1; D is ambiguous. The CDR3 has 11 residues. V shed 2 bases and J shed 7 bases, with 5 bases lying between them. Germline V CDR1 and CDR2: SGHDN, FVKESK. CDR3 loop: CASSQINEAFF. The CDR3 nucleotides read TGTGCCAGCAGCCAAATCAATGAAGCTTTCTTT. Combining the CDR3 with reference TRBV14 and TRBJ1-1 gives the whole variable domain EAGVTQFPSHSVIEKGQTVTLRCDPISGHDNLYWYRRVMGKEIKFLLHFVKESKQDESGMPNNRFLAERTGGTYSTLKVQPAELEDSGVYFCASSQINEAFFGQGTRLTVV.

V gene TRBV5-1 combines with J gene TRBJ1-5, with TRBD1 identical over 7 bases. Germline assignment: CDR1 SGHRS and CDR2 YFSETQ. The CDR3 loop spans 18 amino acids. The V segment lost 0 bases and the J segment 7 bases; nucleotides outside the gene matches: 16. The CDR3 loop is CASSLVGTVGVKVQPQHF. Here the CDR3 DNA reads TGCGCCAGCAGCTTGGTCGGGACAGTGGGGGTTAAAGTCCAGCCCCAGCATTTT.

This rearrangement joins TRBV11-3 to TRBJ2-5; no clear D gene. The germline V gene has CDR1 SGHNT and CDR2 YENEEA. This CDR3 region has 13 residues. Trimming removed 1 base from V and 7 bases from J, with 10 bases in between. Written as DNA, the CDR3 is TGTGCCAGCAGCTTAGCACACCCGGGGACCCAGTACTTC. This sequence encodes CASSLAHPGTQYF.

The rearrangement links TRBV11-2 to TRBJ2-7; D possibly corresponds to TRBD1 (6 bases). The CDR3 length is 16 residues. Germline lookup yields CDR1 SGHAT and CDR2 FQNNGV. Between the trimmed V and J ends, which lost 1 base and 2 bases, there was a span of 15 bases. The CDR3 is CASSLGGTNAAYEQYF. As DNA, the CDR3 is TGTGCCAGCAGCTTAGGAGGGACAAACGCTGCCTACGAGCAGTACTTC.

The chain uses TRBV2 and TRBJ1-5, with TRBD1 as a possible D gene (5 bases). Trimming cost V 2 bases and J 6 bases, with 8 bases left between them. This CDR3 has 13 amino acids. Germline CDR1 and CDR2: SNHLY and FYNNEI. CDR3 amino acids: CASSESGVQPQHF. As DNA, the CDR3 is TGTGCCAGCAGTGAATCGGGGGTTCAGCCCCAGCATTTT. The entire variable domain, with the rest obtained from reference TRBV2 and TRBJ1-5, is as follows: EPEVTQTPSHQVTQMGQEVILRCVPISNHLYFYWYRQILGQKVEFLVSFYNNEISEKSEIFDDQFSVERPDGSNFTLKIRSTKLEDSAMYFCASSESGVQPQHFGDGTRLSIL.

The V gene is TRBV7-9, the J gene TRBJ1-2, with 10 bases lining up with TRBD1. The CDR3 contains 14 residues. Trimming took 5 bases from V and 8 from J; bases not matched to a gene: 8. Germline V gene lookup returns CDR1 SEHNR and CDR2 FQNEAQ (reference sequence). The DNA for the CDR3 is TGTGCCAGCAGCGGCCGACAGGGGGCGGAGGGCTACACCTTC. Amino acids: CASSGRQGAEGYTF.

The rearrangement links TRBV11-2 to TRBJ2-7; D is possibly TRBD2 (5 bases). The CDR3 runs to 14 residues. CDR1 and CDR2 (germline): SGHAT, FQNNGV. V gave up 5 bases and J gave up 6 bases, with 17 bases separating them. The CDR3 DNA follows: TGTGCCAGCAGCCATTCGGGAAGGGTCGGCGAGCAGTACTTC. Translation: CASSHSGRVGEQYF.

The CDR3 loop is CASSMNRDDEAFF. CDR3 bases: TGTGCCAGCAGCATGAACAGGGATGATGAAGCTTTCTTT. The chain couples TRBV5-4 to TRBJ1-1; TRBD1 might be the D (6 bases). Trimming took 4 bases from V and 7 from J, leaving 14 bases between them. The CDR3 is made up of 13 amino acids. Germline assignment: CDR1 SGHNT and CDR2 YYREEE (reference sequence).